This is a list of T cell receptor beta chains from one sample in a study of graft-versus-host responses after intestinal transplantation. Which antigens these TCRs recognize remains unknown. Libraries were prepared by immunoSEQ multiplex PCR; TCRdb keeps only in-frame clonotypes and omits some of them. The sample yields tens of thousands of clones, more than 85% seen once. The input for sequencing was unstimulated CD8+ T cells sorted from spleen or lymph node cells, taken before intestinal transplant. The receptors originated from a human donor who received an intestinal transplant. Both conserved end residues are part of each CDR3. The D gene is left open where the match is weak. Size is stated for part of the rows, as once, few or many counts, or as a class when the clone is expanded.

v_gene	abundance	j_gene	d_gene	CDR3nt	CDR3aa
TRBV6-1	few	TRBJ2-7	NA	TGTGCCACTTCGGACACGACCTACGAGCAGTACTTC	CATSDTTYEQYF
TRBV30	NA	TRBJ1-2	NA	TGTGCCTGGAGTGTAGGGGGAGGCTACACCTTC	CAWSVGGGYTF
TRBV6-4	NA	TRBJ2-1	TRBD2	TGTGCCAGCCTTTATAGCGGGGGGGCCTACAATGAGCAGTTCTTC	CASLYSGGAYNEQFF
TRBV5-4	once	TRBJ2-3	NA	TGTGCCAGCAGCGGAGGGGGCCCAGATACGCAGTATTTT	CASSGGGPDTQYF
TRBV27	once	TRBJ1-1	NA	TGTGCCAGCAAGATGGGAGGCACTGAAGCTTTCTTT	CASKMGGTEAFF
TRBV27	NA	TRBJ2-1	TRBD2	TGTGCCAGCAGTTTATTCCTAGCGGGGGCGATGAGCTCCTACAATGAGCAGTTCTTC	CASSLFLAGAMSSYNEQFF
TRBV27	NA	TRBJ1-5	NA	TGTGCCAGCAGTCCAAACAGCTATAGCAATCAGCCCCAGCATTTT	CASSPNSYSNQPQHF
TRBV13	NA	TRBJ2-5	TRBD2	TGTGCCAGCAGCCCTCTAGCGGGGGGGCAAGAGACCCAGTACTTC	CASSPLAGGQETQYF
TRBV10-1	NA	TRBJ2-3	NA	TGCGCCAGCAGTGAGTCCAGTGGAGGGGATACGCAGTATTTT	CASSESSGGDTQYF
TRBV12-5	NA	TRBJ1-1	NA	TGTGCTAGTGGTTTTGAAGGGGTGAGCACTGAAGCTTTCTTT	CASGFEGVSTEAFF
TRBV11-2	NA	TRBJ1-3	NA	TGTGCCAGCACCAGAGACAGCTCTGGAAACACCATATATTTT	CASTRDSSGNTIYF
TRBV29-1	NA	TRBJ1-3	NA	TGCAGCGTTGACTCCGGAAACACCATATATTTT	CSVDSGNTIYF
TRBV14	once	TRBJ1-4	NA	TGTGCCAGCAGCCAAGACGAGGGGGGGATAGCTAATGAAAAACTGTTTTTT	CASSQDEGGIANEKLFF
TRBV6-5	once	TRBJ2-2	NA	TGTGCCAGCAGTTCGGGACATGACGGGGAGCTGTTTTTT	CASSSGHDGELFF
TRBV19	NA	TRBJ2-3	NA	TGTGCCAGTAGTACGGACAGCTTTAAGCGGTATTTT	CASSTDSFKRYF
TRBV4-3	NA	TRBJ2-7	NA	TGCGCCAGCAGCCAAGAAGCGGGCGCCCCCTACTACGAGCAGTACTTC	CASSQEAGAPYYEQYF